This T cell receptor (beta chain) was obtained from a study of T cells in Graves' hyperthyroidism and ophthalmopathy (dated by TCRdb to between 2018 and 2020). For context, the study as a whole: To identify TCR V-J signatures that set the groups apart, the researchers used a discovery cohort of more than 95 patients, made up of roughly 45 with Graves' ophthalmopathy and around 58 with stable Graves' hyperthyroidism. Prospective prediction of ophthalmopathy was tested in an independent validation cohort consisting of 18 hyperthyroidism patients and more than 15 patients who later progressed to ophthalmopathy. The roughly 100 discovery patients were randomly divided into training and test sets at a 7:3 ratio. In over five Graves' hyperthyroidism patients, the study also compared T-cell repertoires from thyroid tissue with T-cell repertoires from blood. Once sampling was done, hyperthyroidism patients were given methimazole at a starting dose of 30 mg daily, whereas ophthalmopathy patients were given high-dose intravenous methylprednisolone. The paper describes TCR Vbeta CDR3 sequencing of 120 to 150 peripheral blood samples, made up of fewer than 50 ophthalmopathy patients, 70 to 75 hyperthyroidism patients and approximately 17 progressor patients. Summary of the overall study and its limitations: A model built on a 13 V-J signature distinguished ophthalmopathy from stable hyperthyroidism, reaching roughly 88% sensitivity and under 84% specificity in cross-validation and 80%/75% in testing. In validation, the model predicted progression to ophthalmopathy a median of around 6.5 months before onset, with approximately 70% sensitivity and about 75% specificity. Most expanded thyroid clonotypes (frequency above 0.001) were also found in blood, which suggests that blood repertoires may mirror thyroid immune responses. Sample size was not statistically predetermined, and investigators were not blinded to group allocation.

A note on this clonotype: Its antigen is still unknown. Nothing much larger sits one base from this clone, and base qualities are not available.

Amplification of TCR beta CDR3 regions was carried out from RNA transcripts. For the first round of RT-PCR on the TCR CDR3, the HTBI primer set was used together with the Qiagen OneStep RT-PCR kit. Libraries were constructed in a second round of multiplex PCR, after which size selection and purification were performed. Sequencing of the libraries was done on an Illumina HiSeq2000 using paired-end 100 bp reads. As for the authors' bioinformatics: Raw data were processed with SOAPnuke, discarding reads with adapters, uncalled bases, mean Phred below 15, or no exact constant-primer or identifier match. High-quality paired reads were merged using COPE v1.2.5, and each unique nucleotide sequence was defined as a clonotype. MiTCR v1.1 was used to align clonotypes to the IMGT TRBV, TRBD and TRBJ reference segments. Only V-J combinations with frequency above 0.0001, covering about 99% of repertoires, were analysed. A TCS score was defined as the ratio between F50 (clonal expansion) and ExV (chaos), using BLOSUM62-based TCRdist between CDR3 peptides within each V-J. Welch's t-statistics and random forest reduced roughly 530 V-J features to about 13, which were used in a naive Bayes classifier (R e1071). Thyroid-blood repertoire similarity was quantified with the Morisita-Horn index. In-frame beta chains were kept once TCRdb had trimmed the public reads at Q25 with fastp and called clones with MiXCR. Every distinct CDR3 protein forms one entry, paired with its most common genes and DNA. TCRdb's processing, not the authors' own work, is the source of the V and J calls. The sample records about 500,000 distinct CDR3 sequences, 40% to 55% of which are singletons. 35% to 50% of the sample is held by the ten biggest clonotypes.

V is cut by 8 bases and J by 6 bases, and the space between the germline ends is 10 bases. The CDR3 runs 12 amino acids, cysteine and phenylalanine included. Only the CDR3 region is kept as DNA, spanning 36 bases read in frame from base 1. CDR1 and CDR2 (MNHEY, SVGEGT) derive from the germline V gene. Exclusion was applied to patients with uncontrolled infections, other autoimmune diseases, pregnancy or lactation. Clinical symptoms, serum thyroxine and TRAb, thyroid ultrasound, and orbital computed tomography formed the basis for the diagnoses. Trizol reagent was used to extract total RNA, and RNA quality was then checked on an Agilent 2100 Bioanalyzer.

The chain is made from TRBV6-2 or TRBV6-3 and TRBJ2-2; confidence is insufficient to name the D gene. The sample was peripheral blood or thyroid tissue (not recorded which). The sequence was obtained from an adult woman with Graves' disease, either hyperthyroidism or ophthalmopathy (not recorded which). The CDR3 amino acid sequence is: CASGRAAGELFF. The DNA sequence is TGTGCCAGCGGAAGGGCAGCCGGGGAGCTGTTTTTT.